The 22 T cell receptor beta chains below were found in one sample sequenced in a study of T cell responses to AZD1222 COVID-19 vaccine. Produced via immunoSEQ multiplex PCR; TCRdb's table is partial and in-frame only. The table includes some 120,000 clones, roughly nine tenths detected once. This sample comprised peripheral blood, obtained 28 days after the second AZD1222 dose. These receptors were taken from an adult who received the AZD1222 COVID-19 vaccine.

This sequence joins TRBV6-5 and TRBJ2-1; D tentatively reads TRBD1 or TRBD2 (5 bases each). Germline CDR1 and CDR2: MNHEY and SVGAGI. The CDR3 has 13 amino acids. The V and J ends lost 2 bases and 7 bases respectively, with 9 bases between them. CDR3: CASSYERGNEQFF. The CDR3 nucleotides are TGTGCCAGCAGTTACGAGAGGGGTAATGAGCAGTTCTTC.

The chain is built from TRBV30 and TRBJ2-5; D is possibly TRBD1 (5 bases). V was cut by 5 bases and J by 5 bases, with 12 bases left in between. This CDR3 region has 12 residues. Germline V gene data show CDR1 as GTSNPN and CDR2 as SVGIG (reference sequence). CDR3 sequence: CAWDSSHETQYF. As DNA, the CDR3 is TGTGCCTGGGACAGTTCCCACGAGACCCAGTACTTC.

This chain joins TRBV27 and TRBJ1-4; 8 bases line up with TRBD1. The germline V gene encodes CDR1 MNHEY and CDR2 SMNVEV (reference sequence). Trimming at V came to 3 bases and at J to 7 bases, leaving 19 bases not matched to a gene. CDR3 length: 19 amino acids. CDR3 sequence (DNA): TGTGCCAGCAGTTTTTCTTTGGGCAGGGGGCGCGCGGAAGGTGAAAAACTGTTTTTT. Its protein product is CASSFSLGRGRAEGEKLFF.

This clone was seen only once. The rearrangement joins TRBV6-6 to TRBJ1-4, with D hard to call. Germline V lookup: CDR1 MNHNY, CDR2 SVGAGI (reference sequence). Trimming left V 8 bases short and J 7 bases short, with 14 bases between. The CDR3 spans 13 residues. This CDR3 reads CASQEKGGEKLFF. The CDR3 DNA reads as TGTGCCAGCCAGGAAAAAGGTGGTGAAAAACTGTTTTTT.

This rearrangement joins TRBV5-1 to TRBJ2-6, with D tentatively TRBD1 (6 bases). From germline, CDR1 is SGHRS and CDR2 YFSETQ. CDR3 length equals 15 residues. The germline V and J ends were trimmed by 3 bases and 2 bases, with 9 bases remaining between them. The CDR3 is CASSSRGAGANVLTF. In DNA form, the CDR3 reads TGCGCCAGCAGCTCCAGGGGAGCTGGGGCCAACGTCCTGACTTTC.

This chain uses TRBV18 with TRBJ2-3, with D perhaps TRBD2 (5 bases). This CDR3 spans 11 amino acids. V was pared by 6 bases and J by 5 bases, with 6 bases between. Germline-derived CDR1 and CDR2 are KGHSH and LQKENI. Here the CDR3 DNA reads TGTGCCAGCTCTCGGGGAGATACGCAGTATTTT. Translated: CASSRGDTQYF.

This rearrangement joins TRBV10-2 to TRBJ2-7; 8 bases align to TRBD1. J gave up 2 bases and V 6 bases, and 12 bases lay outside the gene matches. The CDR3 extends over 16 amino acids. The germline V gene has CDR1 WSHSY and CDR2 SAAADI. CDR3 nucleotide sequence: TGCGCCAGCAGGGGCCCCGGACAGGGAGGTCCCTACGAGCAGTACTTC. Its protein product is CASRGPGQGGPYEQYF.

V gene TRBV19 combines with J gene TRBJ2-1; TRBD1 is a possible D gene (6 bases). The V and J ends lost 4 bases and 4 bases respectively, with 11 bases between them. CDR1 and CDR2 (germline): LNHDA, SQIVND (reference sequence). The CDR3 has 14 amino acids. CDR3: CASSTRQAYNEQFF. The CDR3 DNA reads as TGTGCCAGTAGTACACGACAGGCTTACAATGAGCAGTTCTTC.

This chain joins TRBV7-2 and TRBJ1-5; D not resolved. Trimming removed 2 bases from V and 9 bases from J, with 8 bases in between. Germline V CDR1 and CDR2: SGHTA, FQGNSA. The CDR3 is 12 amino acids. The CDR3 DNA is TGTGCCAGCAGCTTAAGGCTTGGGCCCCAGCATTTT. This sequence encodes CASSLRLGPQHF.

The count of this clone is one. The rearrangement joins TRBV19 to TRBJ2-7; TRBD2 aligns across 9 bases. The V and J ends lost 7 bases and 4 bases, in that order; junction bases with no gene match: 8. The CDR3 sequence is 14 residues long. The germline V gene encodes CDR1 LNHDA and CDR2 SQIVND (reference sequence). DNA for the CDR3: TGTGCCAGTATGGGGGTAGCGGGGGCTTACGAGCAGTACTTC. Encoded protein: CASMGVAGAYEQYF. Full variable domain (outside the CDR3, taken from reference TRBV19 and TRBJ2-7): DGGITQSPKYLFRKEGQNVTLSCEQNLNHDAMYWYRQDPGQGLRLIYYSQIVNDFQKGDIAEGYSVSREKKESFPLTVTSAQKNPTAFYLCASMGVAGAYEQYFGPGTRLTVT.

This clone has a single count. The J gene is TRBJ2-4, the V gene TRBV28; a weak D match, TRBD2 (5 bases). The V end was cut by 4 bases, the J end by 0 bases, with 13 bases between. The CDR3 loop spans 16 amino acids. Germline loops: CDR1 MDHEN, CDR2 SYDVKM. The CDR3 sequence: CASSSGWELAKNIQYF. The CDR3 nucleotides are TGTGCCAGCAGTTCGGGATGGGAACTAGCCAAAAACATTCAGTACTTC.

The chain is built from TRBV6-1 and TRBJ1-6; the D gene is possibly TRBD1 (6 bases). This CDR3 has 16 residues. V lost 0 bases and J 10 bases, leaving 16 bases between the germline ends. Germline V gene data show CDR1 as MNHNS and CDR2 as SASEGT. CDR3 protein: CASSEAPSRGSSPLHF. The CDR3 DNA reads TGTGCCAGCAGTGAAGCGCCCTCCAGGGGAAGCTCACCCCTCCACTTT.

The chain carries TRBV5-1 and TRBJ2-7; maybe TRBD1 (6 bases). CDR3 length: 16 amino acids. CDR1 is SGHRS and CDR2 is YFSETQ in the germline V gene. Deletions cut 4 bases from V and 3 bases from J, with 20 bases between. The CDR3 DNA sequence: TGCGCCAGCAGCACCGGACAGACCCCTAGACTCTACGAGCAGTACTTC. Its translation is CASSTGQTPRLYEQYF.

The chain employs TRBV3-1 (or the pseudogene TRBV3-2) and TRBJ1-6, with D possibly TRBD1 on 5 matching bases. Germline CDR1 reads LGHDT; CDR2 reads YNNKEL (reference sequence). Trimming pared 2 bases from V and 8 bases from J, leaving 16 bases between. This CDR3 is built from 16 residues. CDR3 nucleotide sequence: TGTGCCAGCAGCCAAATAGGAGACAGTCGTCATTCACCCCTCCACTTT. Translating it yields CASSQIGDSRHSPLHF.

The CDR3 reads CASRGQSNNQPQHF. The DNA of the CDR3 is TGTGCCAGCAGGGGACAGTCGAACAATCAGCCCCAGCATTTT. J is TRBJ1-5 and V is TRBV2; 7 positions agree with TRBD1. In germline, CDR1 is SNHLY, CDR2 FYNNEI. The CDR3 extends over 14 amino acids. J gave up 3 bases and V 6 bases, and 5 bases lay outside the gene matches.

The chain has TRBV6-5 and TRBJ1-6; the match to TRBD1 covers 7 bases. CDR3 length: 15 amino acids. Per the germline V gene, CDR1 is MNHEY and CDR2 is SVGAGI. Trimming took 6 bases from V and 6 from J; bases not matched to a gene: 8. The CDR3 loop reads CASRPPGQINSPLHF. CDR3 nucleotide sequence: TGTGCCAGCAGGCCCCCGGGACAGATTAATTCACCCCTCCACTTT.

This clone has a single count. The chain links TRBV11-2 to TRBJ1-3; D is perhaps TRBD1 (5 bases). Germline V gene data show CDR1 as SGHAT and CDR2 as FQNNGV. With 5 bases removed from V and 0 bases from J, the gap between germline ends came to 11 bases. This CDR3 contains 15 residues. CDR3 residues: CASSGAGYSGNTIYF. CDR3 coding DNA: TGTGCCAGCAGCGGGGCAGGATACTCTGGAAACACCATATATTTT.

The CDR3 sequence: CAWSTGVNTEAFF. The CDR3 DNA reads as TGTGCCTGGAGTACAGGGGTGAACACTGAAGCTTTCTTT. The chain joins TRBV30 to TRBJ1-1; 7 nucleotides line up with TRBD1. V lost 2 bases, J lost 0 bases, and 0 bases stayed unmatched. Per germline, CDR1 GTSNPN and CDR2 SVGIG (reference sequence). CDR3 length: 13 amino acids.

DNA for the CDR3: TGCGCCAGCAGCTCGCTGGGACAGTTGAACACTGAAGCTTTCTTT. Its translation: CASSSLGQLNTEAFF. This rearrangement joins TRBV5-1 to TRBJ1-1, with TRBD1 matching 7 bases. Germline CDR1 reads SGHRS; CDR2 reads YFSETQ. The CDR3 is made up of 15 amino acids. V shed 3 bases, J shed 0 bases, and the junction held 5 bases outside the gene matches. Full variable domain (outside the CDR3, taken from reference TRBV5-1 and TRBJ1-1): KAGVTQTPRYLIKTRGQQVTLSCSPISGHRSVSWYQQTPGQGLQFLFEYFSETQRNKGNFPGRFSGRQFSNSRSEMNVSTLELGDSALYLCASSSLGQLNTEAFFGQGTRLTVV.

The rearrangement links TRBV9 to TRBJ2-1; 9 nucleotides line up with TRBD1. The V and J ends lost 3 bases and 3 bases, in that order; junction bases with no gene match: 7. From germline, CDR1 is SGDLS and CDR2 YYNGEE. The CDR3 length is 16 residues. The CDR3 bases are TGTGCCAGCAGCGCCACAGGGGGCGCGGGCTACAATGAGCAGTTCTTC. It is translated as CASSATGGAGYNEQFF.

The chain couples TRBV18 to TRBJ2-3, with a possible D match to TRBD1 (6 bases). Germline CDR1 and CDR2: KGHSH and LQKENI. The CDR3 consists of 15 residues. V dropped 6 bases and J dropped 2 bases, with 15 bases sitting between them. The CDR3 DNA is TGTGCCAGCTCTCATACAGGGAGCTTCACAGATACGCAGTATTTT. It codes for CASSHTGSFTDTQYF.

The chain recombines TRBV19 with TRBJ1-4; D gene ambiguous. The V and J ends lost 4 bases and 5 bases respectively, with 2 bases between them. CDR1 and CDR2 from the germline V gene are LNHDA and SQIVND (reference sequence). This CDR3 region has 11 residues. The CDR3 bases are TGTGCCAGTAGTAGCAATGAAAAACTGTTTTTT. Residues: CASSSNEKLFF.